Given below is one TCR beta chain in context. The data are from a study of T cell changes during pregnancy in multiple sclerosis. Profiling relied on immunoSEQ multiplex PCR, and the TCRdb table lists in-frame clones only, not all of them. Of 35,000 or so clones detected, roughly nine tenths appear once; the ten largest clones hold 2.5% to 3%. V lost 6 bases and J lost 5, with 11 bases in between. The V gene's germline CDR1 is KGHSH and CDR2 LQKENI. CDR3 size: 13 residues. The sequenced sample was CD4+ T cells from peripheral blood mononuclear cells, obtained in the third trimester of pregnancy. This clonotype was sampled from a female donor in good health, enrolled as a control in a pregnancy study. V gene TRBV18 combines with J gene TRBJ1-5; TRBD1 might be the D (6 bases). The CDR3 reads CASSQDRYQPQHF. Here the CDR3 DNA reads TGTGCCAGCTCCCAGGACAGATATCAGCCCCAGCATTTT.